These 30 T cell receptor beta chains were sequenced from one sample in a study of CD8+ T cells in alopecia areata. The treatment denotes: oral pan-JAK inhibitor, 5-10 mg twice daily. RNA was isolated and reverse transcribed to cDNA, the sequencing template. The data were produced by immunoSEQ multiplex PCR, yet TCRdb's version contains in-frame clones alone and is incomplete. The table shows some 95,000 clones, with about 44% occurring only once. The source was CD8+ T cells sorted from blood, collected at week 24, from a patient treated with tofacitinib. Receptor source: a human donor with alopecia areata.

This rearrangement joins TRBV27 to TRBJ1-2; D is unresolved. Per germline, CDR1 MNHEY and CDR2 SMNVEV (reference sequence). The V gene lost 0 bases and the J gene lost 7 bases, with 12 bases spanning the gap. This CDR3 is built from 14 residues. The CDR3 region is CASSLSSGSGGYTF. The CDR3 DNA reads TGTGCCAGCAGTTTATCTTCTGGCTCGGGTGGCTACACCTTC.

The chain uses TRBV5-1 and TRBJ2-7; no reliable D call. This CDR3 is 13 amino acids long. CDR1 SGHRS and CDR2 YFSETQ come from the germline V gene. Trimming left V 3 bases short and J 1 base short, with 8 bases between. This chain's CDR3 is CASSWGLSYEQYF. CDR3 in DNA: TGCGCCAGCAGCTGGGGTCTATCCTACGAGCAGTACTTC. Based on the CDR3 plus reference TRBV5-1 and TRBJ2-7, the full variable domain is KAGVTQTPRYLIKTRGQQVTLSCSPISGHRSVSWYQQTPGQGLQFLFEYFSETQRNKGNFPGRFSGRQFSNSRSEMNVSTLELGDSALYLCASSWGLSYEQYFGPGTRLTVT.

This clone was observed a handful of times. The CDR3 nucleotides are TGCGCCAGCCAGGGGGCCGGGGAGCTGTTTTTT. Translating it yields CASQGAGELFF. The V and J genes are TRBV5-1 and TRBJ2-2; 7 bases match TRBD1. V lost 7 bases to trimming and J lost 6 bases; unmatched junction nucleotides: 0. CDR3 length: 11 residues. Germline CDR1 SGHRS, CDR2 YFSETQ. Full variable domain (rest looked up from reference TRBV5-1 and TRBJ2-2): KAGVTQTPRYLIKTRGQQVTLSCSPISGHRSVSWYQQTPGQGLQFLFEYFSETQRNKGNFPGRFSGRQFSNSRSEMNVSTLELGDSALYLCASQGAGELFFGEGSRLTVL.

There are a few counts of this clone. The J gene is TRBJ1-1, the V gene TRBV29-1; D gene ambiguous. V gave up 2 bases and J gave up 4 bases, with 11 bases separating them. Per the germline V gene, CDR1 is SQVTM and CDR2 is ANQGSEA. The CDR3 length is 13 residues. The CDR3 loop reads CSVEKGFRTEAFF. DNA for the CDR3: TGCAGCGTTGAAAAAGGGTTTCGCACTGAAGCTTTCTTT.

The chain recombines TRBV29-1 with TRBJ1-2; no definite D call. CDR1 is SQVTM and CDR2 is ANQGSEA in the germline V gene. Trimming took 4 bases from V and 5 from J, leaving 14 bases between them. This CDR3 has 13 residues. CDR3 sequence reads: CSVGVGEGYGYTF. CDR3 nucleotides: TGCAGCGTTGGCGTGGGAGAAGGGTATGGCTACACCTTC.

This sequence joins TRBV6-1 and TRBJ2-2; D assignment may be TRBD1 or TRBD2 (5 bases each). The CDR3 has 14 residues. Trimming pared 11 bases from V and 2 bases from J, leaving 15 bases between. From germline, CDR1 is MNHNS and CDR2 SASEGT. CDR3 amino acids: CAGTGTDNTGELFF. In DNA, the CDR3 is TGTGCCGGCACCGGGACGGACAACACCGGGGAGCTGTTTTTT.

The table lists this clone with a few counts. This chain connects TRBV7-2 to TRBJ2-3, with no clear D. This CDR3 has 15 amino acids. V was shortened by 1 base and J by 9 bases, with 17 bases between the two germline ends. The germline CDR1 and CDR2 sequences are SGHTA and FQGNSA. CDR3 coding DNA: TGTGCCAGCAGCTTAGATCGAGTTGGACCATTCACGCAGTATTTT. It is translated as CASSLDRVGPFTQYF.

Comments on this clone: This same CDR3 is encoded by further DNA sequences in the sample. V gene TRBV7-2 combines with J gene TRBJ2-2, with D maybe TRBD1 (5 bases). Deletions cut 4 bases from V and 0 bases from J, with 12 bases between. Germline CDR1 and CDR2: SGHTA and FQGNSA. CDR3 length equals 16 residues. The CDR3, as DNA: TGTGCCAGCAGCTCCTTGGCAGGGACGAACACCGGGGAGCTGTTTTTT. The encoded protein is CASSSLAGTNTGELFF.

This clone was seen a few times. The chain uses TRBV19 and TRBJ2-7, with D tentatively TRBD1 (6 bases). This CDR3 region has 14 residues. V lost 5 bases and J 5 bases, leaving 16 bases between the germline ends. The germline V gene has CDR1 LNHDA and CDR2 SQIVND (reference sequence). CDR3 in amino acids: CASSSPSQGDEQYF. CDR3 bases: TGTGCCAGTAGTTCACCTTCACAGGGTGACGAGCAGTACTTC.

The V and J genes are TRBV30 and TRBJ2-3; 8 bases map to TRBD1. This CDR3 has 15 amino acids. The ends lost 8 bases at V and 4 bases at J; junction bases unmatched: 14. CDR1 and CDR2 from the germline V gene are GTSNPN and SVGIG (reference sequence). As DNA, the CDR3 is TGTGCCGCCGACCAAGGACAGGGAAGGTCAGATACGCAGTATTTT. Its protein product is CAADQGQGRSDTQYF.

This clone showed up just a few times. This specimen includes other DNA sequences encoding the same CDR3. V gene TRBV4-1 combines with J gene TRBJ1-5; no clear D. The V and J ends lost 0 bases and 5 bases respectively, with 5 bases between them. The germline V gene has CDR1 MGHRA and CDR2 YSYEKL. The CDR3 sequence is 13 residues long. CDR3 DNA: TGCGCCAGCAGCCAAGATAGATATCAGCCCCAGCATTTT. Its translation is CASSQDRYQPQHF.

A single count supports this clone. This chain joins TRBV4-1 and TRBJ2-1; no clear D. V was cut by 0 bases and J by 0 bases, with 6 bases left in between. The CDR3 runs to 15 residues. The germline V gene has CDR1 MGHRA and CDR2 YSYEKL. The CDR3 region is CASSQDLDSYNEQFF. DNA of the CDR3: TGCGCCAGCAGCCAAGATCTCGACTCCTACAATGAGCAGTTCTTC.

The CDR3 coding sequence is TGTGCCAGCAGCTTAGATCGGTACAGGGCCTTCGTCGAGCAGTACTTC. Encoded protein: CASSLDRYRAFVEQYF. The gene calls are TRBV11-2 and TRBJ2-7, with D maybe TRBD1 (6 bases). The germline CDR1 and CDR2 sequences are SGHAT and FQNNGV. V gave up 0 bases and J gave up 6 bases, with 18 bases separating them. The CDR3 is made up of 16 amino acids. Complete variable domain (other parts from reference TRBV11-2 and TRBJ2-7): EAGVAQSPRYKIIEKRQSVAFWCNPISGHATLYWYQQILGQGPKLLIQFQNNGVVDDSQLPKDRFSAERLKGVDSTLKIQPAKLEDSAVYLCASSLDRYRAFVEQYFGPGTRLTVT.

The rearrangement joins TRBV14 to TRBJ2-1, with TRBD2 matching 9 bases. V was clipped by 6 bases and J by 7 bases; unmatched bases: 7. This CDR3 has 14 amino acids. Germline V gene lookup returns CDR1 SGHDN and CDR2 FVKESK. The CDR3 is CASRVAGAPNEQFF. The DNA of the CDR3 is TGTGCCAGCAGAGTAGCGGGAGCCCCAAATGAGCAGTTCTTC. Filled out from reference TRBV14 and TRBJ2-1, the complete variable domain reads EAGVTQFPSHSVIEKGQTVTLRCDPISGHDNLYWYRRVMGKEIKFLLHFVKESKQDESGMPNNRFLAERTGGTYSTLKVQPAELEDSGVYFCASRVAGAPNEQFFGPGTRLTVL.

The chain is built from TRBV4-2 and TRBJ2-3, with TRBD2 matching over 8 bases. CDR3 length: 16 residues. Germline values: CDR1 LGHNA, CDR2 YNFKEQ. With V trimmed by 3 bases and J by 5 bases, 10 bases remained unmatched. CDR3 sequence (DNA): TGTGCCAGCAGCCAGAGGCGGGAGGCCCTCGGAGATACGCAGTATTTT. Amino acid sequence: CASSQRREALGDTQYF.

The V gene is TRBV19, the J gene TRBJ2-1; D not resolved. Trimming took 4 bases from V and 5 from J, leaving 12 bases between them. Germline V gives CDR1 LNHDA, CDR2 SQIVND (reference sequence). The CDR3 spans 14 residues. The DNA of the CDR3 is TGTGCCAGTAGTACGTTAAACAGCAACAATGAGCAGTTCTTC. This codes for CASSTLNSNNEQFF.

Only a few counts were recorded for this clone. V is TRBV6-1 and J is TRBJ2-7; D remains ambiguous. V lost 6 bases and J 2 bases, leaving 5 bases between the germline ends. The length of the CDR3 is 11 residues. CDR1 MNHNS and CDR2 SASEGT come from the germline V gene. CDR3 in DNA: TGTGCCAGCAGGCTAGCCTACGAGCAGTACTTC. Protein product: CASRLAYEQYF.

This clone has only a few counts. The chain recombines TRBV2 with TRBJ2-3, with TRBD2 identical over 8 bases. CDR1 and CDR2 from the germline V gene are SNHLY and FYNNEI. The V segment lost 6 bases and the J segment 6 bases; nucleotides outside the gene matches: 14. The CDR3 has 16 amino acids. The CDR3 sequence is CASSLKYSGMDDTQYF. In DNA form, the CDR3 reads TGTGCCAGCAGCTTAAAATATAGCGGGATGGATGATACGCAGTATTTT.

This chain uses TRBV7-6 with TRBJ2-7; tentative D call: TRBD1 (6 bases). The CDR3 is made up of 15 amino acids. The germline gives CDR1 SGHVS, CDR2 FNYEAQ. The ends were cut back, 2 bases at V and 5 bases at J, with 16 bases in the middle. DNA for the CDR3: TGTGCCAGCAGCTTATCGGGGACACGGATGGACGAGCAGTACTTC. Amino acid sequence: CASSLSGTRMDEQYF.

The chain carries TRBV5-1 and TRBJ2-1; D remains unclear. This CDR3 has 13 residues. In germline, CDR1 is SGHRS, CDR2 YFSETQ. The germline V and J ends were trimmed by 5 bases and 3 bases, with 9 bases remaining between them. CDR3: CASRSKGYNEQFF. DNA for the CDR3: TGCGCCAGCAGATCAAAGGGCTACAATGAGCAGTTCTTC. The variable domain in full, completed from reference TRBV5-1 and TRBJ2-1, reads KAGVTQTPRYLIKTRGQQVTLSCSPISGHRSVSWYQQTPGQGLQFLFEYFSETQRNKGNFPGRFSGRQFSNSRSEMNVSTLELGDSALYLCASRSKGYNEQFFGPGTRLTVL.

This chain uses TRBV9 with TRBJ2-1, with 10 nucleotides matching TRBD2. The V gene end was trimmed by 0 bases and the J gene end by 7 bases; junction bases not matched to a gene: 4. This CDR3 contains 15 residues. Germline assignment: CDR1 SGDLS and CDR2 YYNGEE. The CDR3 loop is CASSVGTSGTNEQFF. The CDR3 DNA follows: TGTGCCAGCAGCGTAGGTACTAGCGGGACGAATGAGCAGTTCTTC.

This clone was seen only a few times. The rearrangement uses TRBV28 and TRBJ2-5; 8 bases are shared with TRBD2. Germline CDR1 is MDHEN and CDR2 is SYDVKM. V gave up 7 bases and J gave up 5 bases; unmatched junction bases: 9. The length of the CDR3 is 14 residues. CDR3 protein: CASTRLANTETQYF. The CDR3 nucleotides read TGTGCCAGCACCCGACTAGCGAACACGGAGACCCAGTACTTC.

CDR3 sequence: CASSLGVTDGYTF. The CDR3 bases are TGTGCCAGCAGCTTAGGGGTGACAGATGGCTACACCTTC. The chain uses TRBV7-9 and TRBJ1-2, with a possible D match to TRBD1 (5 bases). The CDR3 is 13 residues long. Germline CDR1 is SEHNR and CDR2 is FQNEAQ (reference sequence). V was clipped by 1 base and J by 6 bases, with 9 bases between them.

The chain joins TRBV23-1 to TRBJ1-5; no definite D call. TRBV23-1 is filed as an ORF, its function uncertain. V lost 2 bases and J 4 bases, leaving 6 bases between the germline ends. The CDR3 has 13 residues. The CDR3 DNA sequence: TGCGCCAGCAGTCAACAGAATAATCAGCCCCAGCATTTT. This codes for CASSQQNNQPQHF.

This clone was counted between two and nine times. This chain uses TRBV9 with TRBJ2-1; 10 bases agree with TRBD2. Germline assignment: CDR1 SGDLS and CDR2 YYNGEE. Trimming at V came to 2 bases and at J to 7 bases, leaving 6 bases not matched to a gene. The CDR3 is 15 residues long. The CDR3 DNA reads TGTGCCAGCAGCGTCGGGACTAGCGCTGATAATGAGCAGTTCTTC. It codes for CASSVGTSADNEQFF.

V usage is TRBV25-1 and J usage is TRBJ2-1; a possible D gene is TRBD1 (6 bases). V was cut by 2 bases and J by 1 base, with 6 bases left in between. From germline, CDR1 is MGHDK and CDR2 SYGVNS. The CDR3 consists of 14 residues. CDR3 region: CASSEQGSYNEQFF. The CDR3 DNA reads TGTGCCAGCAGTGAACAGGGGTCCTACAATGAGCAGTTCTTC.

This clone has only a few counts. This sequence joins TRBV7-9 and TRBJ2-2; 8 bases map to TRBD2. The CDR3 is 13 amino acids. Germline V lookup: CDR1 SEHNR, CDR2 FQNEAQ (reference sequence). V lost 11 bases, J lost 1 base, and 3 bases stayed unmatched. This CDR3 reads CAVAGRNTGELFF. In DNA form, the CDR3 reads TGTGCCGTAGCGGGAAGGAACACCGGGGAGCTGTTTTTT.

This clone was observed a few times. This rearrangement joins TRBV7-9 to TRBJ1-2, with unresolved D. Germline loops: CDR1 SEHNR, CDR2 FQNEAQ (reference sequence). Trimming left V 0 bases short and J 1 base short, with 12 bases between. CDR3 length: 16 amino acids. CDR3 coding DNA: TGTGCCAGCAGCTTAGCTCGAACAGTCAATAACTATGGCTACACCTTC. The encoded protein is CASSLARTVNNYGYTF.

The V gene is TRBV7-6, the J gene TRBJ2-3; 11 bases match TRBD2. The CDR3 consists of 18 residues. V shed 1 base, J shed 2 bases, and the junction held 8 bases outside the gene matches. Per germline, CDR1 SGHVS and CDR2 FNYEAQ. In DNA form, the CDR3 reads TGTGCCAGCAGCTTAGGATTAGCGGGAGGGCCTTACACAGATACGCAGTATTTT. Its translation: CASSLGLAGGPYTDTQYF.

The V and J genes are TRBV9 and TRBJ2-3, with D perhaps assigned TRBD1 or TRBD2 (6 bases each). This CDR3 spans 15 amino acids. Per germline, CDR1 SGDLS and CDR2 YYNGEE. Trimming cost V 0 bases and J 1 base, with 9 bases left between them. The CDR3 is CASSVGGARTDTQYF. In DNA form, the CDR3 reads TGTGCCAGCAGCGTAGGGGGGGCTCGCACAGATACGCAGTATTTT. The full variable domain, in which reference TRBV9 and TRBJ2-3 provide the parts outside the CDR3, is DSGVTQTPKHLITATGQRVTLRCSPRSGDLSVYWYQQSLDQGLQFLIQYYNGEERAKGNILERFSAQQFPDLHSELNLSSLELGDSALYFCASSVGGARTDTQYFGPGTRLTVL.